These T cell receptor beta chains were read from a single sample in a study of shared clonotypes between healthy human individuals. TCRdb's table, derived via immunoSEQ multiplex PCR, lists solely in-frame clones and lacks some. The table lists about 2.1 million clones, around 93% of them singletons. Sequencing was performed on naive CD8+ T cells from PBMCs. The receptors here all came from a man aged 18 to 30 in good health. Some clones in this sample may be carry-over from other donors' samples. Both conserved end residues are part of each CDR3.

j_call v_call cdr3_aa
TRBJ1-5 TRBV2 CASSEGQGYQPQHF
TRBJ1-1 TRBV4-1 CASSQLTGLGNTEAFF
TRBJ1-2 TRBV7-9 CASSYPPGQDFYGYTF
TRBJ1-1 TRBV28 CASSLSEGTEAFF
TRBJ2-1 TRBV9 CASSEGTGREFF
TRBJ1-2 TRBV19 CASSPGVVVYGYTF
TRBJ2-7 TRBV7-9 CASSREAGETYEQYF
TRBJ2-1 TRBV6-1 CASVGWPNEQFF
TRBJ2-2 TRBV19 CASSINWAGTGELFF
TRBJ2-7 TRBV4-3 CASSQDPASGSYEQYF
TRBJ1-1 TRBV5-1 CASSLSGRPNTEAFF
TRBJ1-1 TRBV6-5 CASSYSSGLGTEAFF
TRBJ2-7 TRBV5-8 CASSPSGGAVYEQYF
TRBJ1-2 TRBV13 CASSFLRDRTLNGYGYTF
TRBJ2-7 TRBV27 CASTGGRYDEQYF
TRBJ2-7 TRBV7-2 CASSLGSRTYEQYF
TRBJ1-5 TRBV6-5 CASTPRGGKNQPQHF
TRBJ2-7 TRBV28 CASSSRQPYEQYF
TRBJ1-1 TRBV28 CASSFFDSLNTEAFF
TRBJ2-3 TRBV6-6 CASSPDSSTDTQYF
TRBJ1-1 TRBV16 CASSQSGGAFF